The text below deals with one T cell receptor beta chain. Antigen: not known. Given a much more abundant clone one base away, this may be a read error. The data were taken from a study of breast tumors, draining lymph nodes, adjacent tissues. CDR1 is SGHKS and CDR2 is YYEKEE in the germline V gene (reference sequence). The CDR3 totals 15 residues. The lymph nodes were axillary draining lymph nodes from breast cancer patients. The study, taken as a whole, reports: Compared with lymph nodes, tumors were less diverse; compared with nontumor tissue, more.

Using its own MiXCR run on the multiplex PCR reads, TCRdb lists one record per CDR3 protein. Of nearly 200,000 distinct CDR3 sequences in the sample, 31% were seen once. The J gene is TRBJ1-2, the V gene TRBV5-5; D perhaps matches TRBD1 (6 bases). The origin of this receptor is a female donor with breast cancer. Some clones in this sample may be carry-over from other donors' samples. The source material was axillary lymph node tissue. This CDR3 is CASSQGPGGSYGYAF. The CDR3 DNA is TGTGCCAGCAGCCAAGGGCCCGGGGGCAGCTATGGCTACGCCTTC.